The clone carrying this T cell receptor (beta chain) was seen a handful of times. Its antigen is undetermined. The data are from a study of radiation and T cells in renal cell carcinoma. Repertoires were generated with immunoSEQ multiplex PCR, while TCRdb's copy carries only in-frame clones and drops some. The sample comprises roughly 130,000 clones, 70% to 90% of which are singletons, and nearly 6% rests with the top ten. Germline V CDR1 and CDR2: SNHLY, FYNNEI. The germline V and J ends were trimmed by 8 bases and 0 bases, with 10 bases remaining between them. The CDR3 consists of 13 residues. As to time point: blood 2 weeks post-SBRT. Stated treatment: 15 Gy SBRT to primary tumor, nephrectomy 4 weeks later. Findings and caveats of the study: In blood, top tumor clones expanded by 2 weeks, shrinking by 4.

The chain couples TRBV2 to TRBJ1-1; D is undetermined. The TCR was taken from a woman in her 70s with renal cell carcinoma. Sequenced material: blood, taken from a patient whose treatment included radiotherapy and nephrectomy. CDR3 protein: CASHSTMNTEAFF. The CDR3 DNA reads as TGTGCCAGCCACTCAACCATGAACACTGAAGCTTTCTTT.